Presented here are 8 T cell receptor beta chains from one specimen sequenced in a study of a mutant IDH1 vaccine in newly diagnosed glioma. Their antigens remain unidentified. Noted time point: week 5, during vaccination. The investigators gave 300 ug of mutant IDH1 20-mer peptide in each vaccine dose, together with topical imiquimod. Method: immunoSEQ multiplex PCR; TCRdb's copy keeps in-frame clones and lacks some. This table has 75,000 to 80,000 clones, about 91% appearing once. Sample: PBMCs, taken from a glioma patient whose treatment included an IDH1 peptide vaccine. These receptors came from a woman aged 45-65 years with glioma.

The rearrangement joins TRBV9 to TRBJ2-3; weak D call: TRBD2 (5 bases). Looked up from germline, CDR1 is SGDLS and CDR2 is YYNGEE. This CDR3 is 15 amino acids long. V gave up 2 bases and J gave up 6 bases, with 16 bases separating them. The DNA of the CDR3 is TGTGCCAGCAGCGTTCAGCTAGCCGGCCGCGATACGCAGTATTTT. Amino acid sequence: CASSVQLAGRDTQYF.

As regards this clone: Other nucleotide sequences from this sample produce the same CDR3. The CDR3 here is CASSSGQLYEQYF. The CDR3 nucleotides are TGTGCCAGCAGTAGCGGACAGCTCTACGAGCAGTACTTC. V gene TRBV28 combines with J gene TRBJ2-7; a possible D gene is TRBD1 (6 bases). V was shortened by 5 bases and J by 3 bases, with 11 bases between the two germline ends. The CDR3 is made up of 13 amino acids. CDR1 is MDHEN, CDR2 SYDVKM, per germline.

The V and J genes are TRBV2 and TRBJ2-1, with 8 bases matching TRBD2. V trimming: 4 bases; J trimming: 3 bases; junction bases outside the gene matches: 5. The V gene's germline CDR1 is SNHLY and CDR2 FYNNEI. The CDR3 has 15 residues. CDR3 residues: CASSGLASNYNEQFF. CDR3 bases: TGTGCCAGCAGTGGACTAGCGAGCAACTACAATGAGCAGTTCTTC. The variable domain in full, with the rest retrieved from reference TRBV2 and TRBJ2-1, is EPEVTQTPSHQVTQMGQEVILRCVPISNHLYFYWYRQILGQKVEFLVSFYNNEISEKSEIFDDQFSVERPDGSNFTLKIRSTKLEDSAMYFCASSGLASNYNEQFFGPGTRLTVL.

CDR3 nucleotide sequence: TGTGCCAGCAGCTTGATGAACACTGAAGCTTTCTTT. Translating gives CASSLMNTEAFF. The chain employs TRBV5-4 and TRBJ1-1, with unresolved D. Germline-derived CDR1 and CDR2 are SGHNT and YYREEE (reference sequence). The CDR3 consists of 12 residues. Between the trimmed V and J ends, which lost 1 base and 0 bases, there was a span of 1 base.

Regarding this clone: The germline gene is not matched at one end of the junction; a read error may be the cause. CDR3 nucleotides: TGTGCTAGCAGCAAGGGCAACAGGGAAGGGGAGACCCAGTACTTC. It yields the protein CASSKGNREGETQYF. The genes are TRBV7-7 and TRBJ2-5, with TRBD1 as a possible D gene (6 bases). The CDR3 loop spans 15 amino acids. CDR1 is SSHAT and CDR2 is FNYEAQ in the germline V gene (reference sequence).

The V and J genes are TRBV11-2 and TRBJ2-3, with D perhaps matching TRBD2 (6 bases). V was shortened by 1 base and J by 5 bases, with 16 bases between the two germline ends. Germline CDR1 is SGHAT and CDR2 is FQNNGV. This CDR3 spans 16 amino acids. DNA of the CDR3: TGTGCCAGCAGCTTAGGAACGGGAGTAGAGGGAGATACGCAGTATTTT. It specifies CASSLGTGVEGDTQYF.

V and J are TRBV5-6 and TRBJ2-7, with 12 bases identical to TRBD2. The germline gives CDR1 SGHDT, CDR2 YYEEEE. The CDR3 extends over 17 amino acids. V gave up 4 bases and J gave up 4 bases; unmatched junction bases: 12. CDR3 sequence reads: CASSPEPTSGRTYEQYF. In DNA, the CDR3 is TGTGCCAGCAGCCCTGAGCCGACTAGCGGGAGAACATACGAGCAGTACTTC.

The chain carries TRBV9 and TRBJ1-2; the D gene is possibly TRBD1 (5 bases). The CDR3 runs 16 residues. The V end was cut by 4 bases, the J end by 3 bases, with 19 bases between. The V gene's germline CDR1 is SGDLS and CDR2 YYNGEE. The CDR3 loop is CASSPTGQGSDYGYTF. For the CDR3, the DNA is TGTGCCAGCAGCCCGACCGGCCAGGGATCAGACTATGGCTACACCTTC.